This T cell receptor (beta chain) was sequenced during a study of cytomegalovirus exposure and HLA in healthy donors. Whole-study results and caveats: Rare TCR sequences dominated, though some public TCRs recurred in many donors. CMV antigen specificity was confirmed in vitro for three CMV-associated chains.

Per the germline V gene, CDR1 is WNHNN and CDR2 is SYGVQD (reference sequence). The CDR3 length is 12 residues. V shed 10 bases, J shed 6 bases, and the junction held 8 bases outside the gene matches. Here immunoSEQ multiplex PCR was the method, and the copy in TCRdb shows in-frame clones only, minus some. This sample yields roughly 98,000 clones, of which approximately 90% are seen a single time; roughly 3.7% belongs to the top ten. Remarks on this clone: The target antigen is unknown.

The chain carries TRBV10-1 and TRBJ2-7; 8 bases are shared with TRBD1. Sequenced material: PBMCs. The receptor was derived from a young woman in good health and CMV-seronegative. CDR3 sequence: CATQGAPGEQYF. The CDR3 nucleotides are TGCGCCACGCAGGGGGCGCCGGGCGAGCAGTACTTC.